The 21 T cell receptor beta chains below all came from one sample that was sequenced in a study of blood T cells in healthy people across ages (dated by TCRdb to between 2014 and 2017). The library came from 5' RACE. A second about 6 to 11 cycle PCR used a sample-barcoded 5' primer and a J-beta primer mix. Through fastp at Q25 and MiXCR, TCRdb rebuilt clones from the public reads, retaining in-frame beta chains. A single entry per CDR3 protein holds the most common genes and DNA from its merged rows. The sample table holds over 1,500,000 distinct CDR3 sequences, of which roughly two fifths were seen once. The ten biggest clones cover approximately 22% of the sample. Specimen: blood. All receptors come from a human donor in good health.

This clonotype occurred a few times. This rearrangement joins TRBV5-1 to TRBJ2-7, with a possible D match to TRBD1 (6 bases). This CDR3 is built from 14 residues. Germline assignment: CDR1 SGHRS and CDR2 YFSETQ. V gave up 5 bases and J gave up 1 base, with 13 bases separating them. CDR3 sequence: CASRTTDSSYEQYF. The CDR3 region has the DNA TGCGCCAGCAGAACAACGGACAGTTCCTACGAGCAGTACTTC.

This clonotype was counted a few times. The chain combines TRBV20-1 with TRBJ2-5, with D hard to call. This CDR3 is 13 amino acids long. Trimming left V 6 bases short and J 0 bases short, with 11 bases between. Germline-derived CDR1 and CDR2 are DFQATT and SNEGSKA (reference sequence). The CDR3 spells CSALRPYQETQYF. CDR3 DNA: TGCAGTGCCCTCCGGCCGTACCAAGAGACCCAGTACTTC.

The chain carries TRBV6-5 and TRBJ2-7; 8 bases match TRBD1. V was pared by 5 bases and J by 7 bases, with 13 bases of the junction left unmatched. The CDR3 consists of 15 residues. Germline CDR1 reads MNHEY; CDR2 reads SVGAGI. This CDR3 is CASSDLPGQVGEQYF. CDR3 bases: TGTGCCAGCAGTGACTTACCGGGACAGGTGGGGGAGCAGTACTTC.

This chain joins TRBV4-3 and TRBJ2-5; D might be TRBD1 (5 bases). CDR1 is LGHNA, CDR2 YSLEER, per germline. The V and J ends lost 4 bases and 2 bases respectively, with 17 bases between them. The CDR3 runs to 16 residues. DNA of the CDR3: TGCGCCAGCAGCCCAGGTGGGGCGGTCAGTCAAGAGACCCAGTACTTC. As protein: CASSPGGAVSQETQYF.

The CDR3 bases are TGCGCCAGCAGCCCTACTAGCGGGGGGACCCAAGAGACCCAGTACTTC. Protein product: CASSPTSGGTQETQYF. V gene TRBV5-1 combines with J gene TRBJ2-5; 12 nucleotides line up with TRBD2. The germline V gene has CDR1 SGHRS and CDR2 YFSETQ. The trim removed 4 bases at V and 1 base at J, leaving 5 bases unmatched. The CDR3 extends over 16 amino acids.

This clonotype was observed a few times. The rearrangement uses TRBV29-1 and TRBJ1-2; TRBD1 might be the D (5 bases). V lost 3 bases and J 4 bases, leaving 12 bases between the germline ends. The CDR3 covers 13 residues. The germline gives CDR1 SQVTM, CDR2 ANQGSEA. The CDR3 DNA sequence: TGCAGCGTTGAGGGGACCGTCGGCTATGGCTACACCTTC. As protein: CSVEGTVGYGYTF.

The J gene is TRBJ2-4, the V gene TRBV2, with a weak D call TRBD1 (7 bases). CDR3 length: 14 amino acids. V was cut by 6 bases and J by 13 bases, with 22 bases left in between. The germline gives CDR1 SNHLY, CDR2 FYNNEI. The CDR3 coding sequence is TGTGCCAGCAGGGCGATGGGGGGCCAGGGGGAGCAGTACTTC. This gives the protein CASRAMGGQGEQYF.

V gene TRBV7-9 combines with J gene TRBJ1-2, with D possibly being TRBD1 (5 bases). There are 15 residues in the CDR3. Germline V gives CDR1 SEHNR, CDR2 FQNEAQ (reference sequence). Deletions cut 5 bases from V and 3 bases from J, with 16 bases between. CDR3 coding DNA: TGTGCCAGCAGCATGCGGGGCCAGCAGGACTATGGCTACACCTTC. Translation: CASSMRGQQDYGYTF. Filled out from reference TRBV7-9 and TRBJ1-2, the complete variable domain reads DTGVSQNPRHKITKRGQNVTFRCDPISEHNRLYWYRQTLGQGPEFLTYFQNEAQLEKSRLLSDRFSAERPKGSFSTLEIQRTEQGDSAMYLCASSMRGQQDYGYTFGSGTRLTVV.

V and J are TRBV7-2 and TRBJ2-6; D not certain. From germline, CDR1 is SGHTA and CDR2 FQGNSA. V was pared by 3 bases and J by 12 bases, with 9 bases between. The CDR3 totals 12 residues. The DNA for the CDR3 is TGTGCCAGCAGCTTCCTGGAGTCCGTCCTGACTTTC. Protein sequence: CASSFLESVLTF.

This clonotype has only a few counts. J is TRBJ2-1 and V is TRBV6-6; 7 nucleotides match TRBD1. Trimming cost V 0 bases and J 0 bases; bases outside gene matches: 2. Germline CDR1 is MNHNY and CDR2 is SVGAGI (reference sequence). The CDR3 loop spans 16 amino acids. The CDR3 spells CASSYSGQSSYNEQFF. The CDR3 DNA is TGTGCCAGCAGTTACTCGGGACAGAGCTCCTACAATGAGCAGTTCTTC.

This clonotype was picked up a small number of times. V usage is TRBV10-3 and J usage is TRBJ2-3; weak D call: TRBD1 (7 bases). In germline, CDR1 is ENHRY, CDR2 SYGVKD. The CDR3 runs to 15 residues. Between the trimmed V and J ends, which lost 0 bases and 7 bases, there was a span of 14 bases. The CDR3 spells CAISESGGGPHTQYF. As DNA, the CDR3 is TGTGCCATCAGTGAGTCCGGAGGGGGCCCGCATACGCAGTATTTT.

The rearrangement uses TRBV7-9 and TRBJ1-2, with D hard to call. CDR1 and CDR2 (germline): SEHNR, FQNEAQ (reference sequence). With 3 bases removed from V and 13 bases from J, the gap between germline ends came to 15 bases. The CDR3 is made up of 12 amino acids. CDR3 in DNA: TGTGCCAGCAGCTTTGGGGAAGGAGTCTGCACCTTC. Translating gives CASSFGEGVCTF.

This clonotype was seen a handful of times. The chain recombines TRBV4-2 with TRBJ1-2; perhaps TRBD1 as D (6 bases). CDR3 length: 14 amino acids. Looked up from germline, CDR1 is LGHNA and CDR2 is YNFKEQ. V was trimmed by 2 bases and J by 7 bases, leaving 14 bases between them. Here the CDR3 reads CASSQRDTSAGYTF. In DNA, the CDR3 is TGTGCCAGCAGCCAACGGGACACTTCGGCTGGCTACACCTTC.

The genes are TRBV27 and TRBJ2-5; 7 nucleotides match TRBD1. The J call may be incorrect, as the DNA end agrees better with TRBJ2-7. Germline CDR1 and CDR2: MNHEY and SMNVEV (reference sequence). This CDR3 has 14 residues. Written as DNA, the CDR3 is TGTGCCAGCAGTTGGGGGACAGCACATTACGAGCAGTACTTC. This gives the protein CASSWGTAHYEQYF.

This clonotype appeared a few times. The gene calls are TRBV24-1 and TRBJ2-3; 7 bases map to TRBD2. V shed 10 bases and J 3 bases; nucleotides not matched to a gene: 12. The CDR3 extends over 15 amino acids. Looked up from germline, CDR1 is KGHDR and CDR2 is SFDVKD. The CDR3 loop reads CATGVPGGRTDTQYF. CDR3 bases: TGTGCCACAGGGGTCCCGGGGGGTAGAACAGATACGCAGTATTTT.

The chain uses TRBV4-1 and TRBJ2-5; unclear D gene. The CDR3 is made up of 13 amino acids. Trimming removed 3 bases at V and 5 bases at J, with 10 bases between. Germline V CDR1 and CDR2: MGHRA, YSYEKL. In DNA form, the CDR3 reads TGCGCCAGCAGCCAGGGTCTTTGGGAGACCCAGTACTTC. Amino acids: CASSQGLWETQYF.

The V and J genes are TRBV24-1 and TRBJ1-5, with unresolved D. Per the germline V gene, CDR1 is KGHDR and CDR2 is SFDVKD. The CDR3 runs 12 residues. The V and J ends lost 4 bases and 12 bases respectively, with 12 bases between them. The CDR3 loop reads CATSDPIGGQHF. The DNA of the CDR3 is TGTGCCACCAGTGACCCGATCGGAGGCCAGCATTTT.

This clonotype was seen a handful of times. J is TRBJ2-3 and V is TRBV6-5; a weak D match, TRBD2 (5 bases). Trimming removed 3 bases at V and 12 bases at J, with 16 bases between. This CDR3 has 13 amino acids. Germline V gene lookup returns CDR1 MNHEY and CDR2 SVGAGI. The CDR3 loop is CASSYSSGLPQYF. CDR3 DNA: TGTGCCAGCAGTTATTCCAGCGGTTTACCTCAGTATTTT.

This chain links TRBV5-5 with TRBJ1-1, with 7 positions matching TRBD1. J lost 4 bases, V lost 4 bases, and 10 bases had no gene match. The germline gives CDR1 SGHKS, CDR2 YYEKEE (reference sequence). The CDR3 runs to 15 residues. The CDR3 is CASSTVGRGSTEAFF. CDR3 sequence (DNA): TGTGCCAGCAGCACCGTGGGCAGGGGGAGCACTGAAGCTTTCTTT.

The chain recombines TRBV28 with TRBJ1-5, with 7 positions matching TRBD1. This CDR3 is 15 amino acids long. V trimming: 6 bases; J trimming: 5 bases; junction bases outside the gene matches: 10. Germline CDR1 reads MDHEN; CDR2 reads SYDVKM. CDR3 region: CASSPPAGTDQPQHF. Written as DNA, the CDR3 is TGTGCCAGCAGCCCCCCTGCCGGGACAGATCAGCCCCAGCATTTT.

This sequence joins TRBV7-2 and TRBJ2-1; a possible D gene is TRBD2 (5 bases). The V end lost 3 bases, the J end lost 5 bases, and 11 bases lay between the germline ends. The germline V gene encodes CDR1 SGHTA and CDR2 FQGNSA. The CDR3 is made up of 14 amino acids. For the CDR3, the DNA is TGTGCCAGCAGCTTCACGGGGATAAACAATGAGCAGTTCTTC. Residues: CASSFTGINNEQFF. The entire variable domain, with the rest obtained from reference TRBV7-2 and TRBJ2-1, is as follows: GAGVSQSPSNKVTEKGKDVELRCDPISGHTALYWYRQSLGQGLEFLIYFQGNSAPDKSGLPSDRFSAERTGGSVSTLTIQRTQQEDSAVYLCASSFTGINNEQFFGPGTRLTVL.